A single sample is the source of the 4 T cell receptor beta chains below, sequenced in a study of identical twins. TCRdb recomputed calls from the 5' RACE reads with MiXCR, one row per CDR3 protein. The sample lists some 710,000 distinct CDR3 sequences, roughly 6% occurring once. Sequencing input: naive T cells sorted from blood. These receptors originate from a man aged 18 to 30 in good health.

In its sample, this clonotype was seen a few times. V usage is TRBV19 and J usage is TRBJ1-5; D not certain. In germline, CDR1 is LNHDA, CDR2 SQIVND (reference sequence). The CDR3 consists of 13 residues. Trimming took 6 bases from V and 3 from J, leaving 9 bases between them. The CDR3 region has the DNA TGTGCCAGTAGAAATTCCCTCAATCAGCCCCAGCATTTT. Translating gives CASRNSLNQPQHF.

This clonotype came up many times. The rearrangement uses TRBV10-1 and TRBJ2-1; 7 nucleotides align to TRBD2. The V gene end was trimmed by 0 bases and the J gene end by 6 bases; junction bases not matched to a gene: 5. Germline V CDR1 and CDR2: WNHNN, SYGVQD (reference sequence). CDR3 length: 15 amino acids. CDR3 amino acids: CASSESGTTINEQFF. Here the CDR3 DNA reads TGCGCCAGCAGTGAGTCCGGGACTACCATCAATGAGCAGTTCTTC.

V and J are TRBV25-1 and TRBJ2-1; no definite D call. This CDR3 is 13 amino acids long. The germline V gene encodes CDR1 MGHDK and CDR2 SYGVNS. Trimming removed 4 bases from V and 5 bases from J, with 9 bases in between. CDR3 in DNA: TGTGCCAGCAGTGCTCTGCCCCACAATGAGCAGTTCTTC. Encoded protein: CASSALPHNEQFF.

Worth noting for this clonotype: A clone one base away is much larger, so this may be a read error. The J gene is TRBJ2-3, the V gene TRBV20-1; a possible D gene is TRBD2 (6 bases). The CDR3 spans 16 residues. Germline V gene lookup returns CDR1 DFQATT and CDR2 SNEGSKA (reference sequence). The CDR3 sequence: CSARDPVRGSTDTQFF. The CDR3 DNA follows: TGCAGTGCTAGAGATCCTGTGCGGGGAAGCACAGATACGCAGTTTTTT.